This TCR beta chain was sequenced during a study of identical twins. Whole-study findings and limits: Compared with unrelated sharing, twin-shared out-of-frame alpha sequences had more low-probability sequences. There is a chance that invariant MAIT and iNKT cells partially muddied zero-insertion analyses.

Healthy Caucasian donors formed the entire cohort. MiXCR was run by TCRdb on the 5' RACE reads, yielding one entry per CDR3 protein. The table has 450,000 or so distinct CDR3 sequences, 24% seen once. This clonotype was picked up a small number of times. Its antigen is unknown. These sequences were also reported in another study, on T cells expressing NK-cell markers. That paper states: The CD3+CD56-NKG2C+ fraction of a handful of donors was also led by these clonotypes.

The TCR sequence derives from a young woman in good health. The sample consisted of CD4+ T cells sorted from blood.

CDR3 sequence: CSARSGLAGAYAYNEQFF. The CDR3 DNA is TGCAGTGCTAGGTCGGGACTAGCGGGAGCCTACGCCTACAATGAGCAGTTCTTC. The chain couples TRBV20-1 to TRBJ2-1, with TRBD2 matching 14 bases. The V segment lost 3 bases and the J segment 2 bases; nucleotides outside the gene matches: 9. CDR3 length: 18 amino acids. In germline, CDR1 is DFQATT, CDR2 SNEGSKA (reference sequence).